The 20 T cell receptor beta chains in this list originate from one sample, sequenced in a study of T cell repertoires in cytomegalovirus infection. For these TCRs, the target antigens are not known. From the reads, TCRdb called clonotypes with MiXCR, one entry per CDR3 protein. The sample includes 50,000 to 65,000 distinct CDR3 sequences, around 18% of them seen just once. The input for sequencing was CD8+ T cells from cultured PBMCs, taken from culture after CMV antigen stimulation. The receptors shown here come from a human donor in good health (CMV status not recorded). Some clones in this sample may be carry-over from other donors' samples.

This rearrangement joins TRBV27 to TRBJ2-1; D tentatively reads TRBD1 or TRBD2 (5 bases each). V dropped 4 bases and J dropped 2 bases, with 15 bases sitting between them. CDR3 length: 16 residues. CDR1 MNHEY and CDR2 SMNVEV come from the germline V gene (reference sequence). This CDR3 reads CASSYRGEPPYNEQFF. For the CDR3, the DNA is TGTGCCAGCAGTTACCGAGGGGAGCCCCCCTACAATGAGCAGTTCTTC.

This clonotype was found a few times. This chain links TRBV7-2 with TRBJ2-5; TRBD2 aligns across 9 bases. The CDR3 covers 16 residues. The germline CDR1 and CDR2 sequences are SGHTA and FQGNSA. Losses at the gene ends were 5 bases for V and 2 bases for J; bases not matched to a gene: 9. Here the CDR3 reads CASSPGTSSWQETQYF. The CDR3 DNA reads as TGTGCCAGCAGCCCCGGGACTAGCAGTTGGCAAGAGACCCAGTACTTC.

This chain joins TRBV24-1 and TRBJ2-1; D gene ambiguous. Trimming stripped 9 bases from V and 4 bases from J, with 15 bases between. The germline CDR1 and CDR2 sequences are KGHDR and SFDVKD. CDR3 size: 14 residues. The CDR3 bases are TGTGCCACCCCGGACCCATGGGGATACAATGAGCAGTTCTTC. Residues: CATPDPWGYNEQFF.

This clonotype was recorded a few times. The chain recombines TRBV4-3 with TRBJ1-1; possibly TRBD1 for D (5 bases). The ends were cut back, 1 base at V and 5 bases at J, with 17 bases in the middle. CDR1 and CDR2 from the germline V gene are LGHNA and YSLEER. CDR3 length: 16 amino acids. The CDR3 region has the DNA TGCGCCAGCAGCCAAGGGACGGACCGGGGGAAAACTGAAGCTTTCTTT. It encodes CASSQGTDRGKTEAFF.

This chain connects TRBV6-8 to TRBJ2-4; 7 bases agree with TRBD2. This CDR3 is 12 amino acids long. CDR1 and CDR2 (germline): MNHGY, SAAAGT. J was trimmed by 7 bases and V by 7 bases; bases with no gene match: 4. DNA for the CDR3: TGTGCCAGCATGGGCGGGAGCAACATTCAGTACTTC. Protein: CASMGGSNIQYF.

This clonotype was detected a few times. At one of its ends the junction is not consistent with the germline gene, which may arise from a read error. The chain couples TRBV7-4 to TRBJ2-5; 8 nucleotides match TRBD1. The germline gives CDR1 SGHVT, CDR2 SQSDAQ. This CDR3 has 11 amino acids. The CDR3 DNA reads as TGTGCCAGCAGCCAAACGGGACAGGAACACTTC. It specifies CASSQTGQEHF.

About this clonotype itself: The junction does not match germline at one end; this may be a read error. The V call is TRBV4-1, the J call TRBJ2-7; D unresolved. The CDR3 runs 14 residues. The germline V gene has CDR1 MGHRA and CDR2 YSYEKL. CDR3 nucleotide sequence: TGTGCCAGCAGCCAAGACCTGTCCCAATACGAGCAGTACTTC. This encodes CASSQDLSQYEQYF.

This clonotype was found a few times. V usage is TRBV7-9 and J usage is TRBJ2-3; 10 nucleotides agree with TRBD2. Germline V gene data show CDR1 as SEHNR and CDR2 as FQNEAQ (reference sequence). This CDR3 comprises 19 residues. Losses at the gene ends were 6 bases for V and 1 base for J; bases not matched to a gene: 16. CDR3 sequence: CASRSPGLATPLGTDTQYF. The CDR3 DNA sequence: TGTGCCAGCAGGTCTCCGGGACTAGCGACTCCCCTGGGCACAGATACGCAGTATTTT.

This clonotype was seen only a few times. CDR3: CASRGGIIQETQYF. CDR3 in DNA: TGTGCCAGCAGGGGGGGGATTATTCAAGAGACCCAGTACTTC. The gene calls are TRBV28 and TRBJ2-5, with 7 bases matching TRBD2. The CDR3 spans 14 residues. CDR1 and CDR2 from the germline V gene are MDHEN and SYDVKM. The junction had 6 bases not matched to a gene; V was cut back by 6 bases and J by 2 bases.

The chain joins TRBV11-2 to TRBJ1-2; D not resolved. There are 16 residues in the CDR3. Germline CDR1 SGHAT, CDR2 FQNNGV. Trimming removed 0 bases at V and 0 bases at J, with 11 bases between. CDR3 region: CASSLEAFSANYGYTF. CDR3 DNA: TGTGCCAGCAGCTTAGAGGCTTTCAGTGCTAACTATGGCTACACCTTC.

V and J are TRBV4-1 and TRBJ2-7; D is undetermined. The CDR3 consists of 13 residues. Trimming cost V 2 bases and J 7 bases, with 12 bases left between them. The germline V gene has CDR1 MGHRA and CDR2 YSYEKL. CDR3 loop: CASSQHSSPEQYF. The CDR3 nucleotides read TGCGCCAGCAGCCAACACTCCAGCCCTGAGCAGTACTTC.

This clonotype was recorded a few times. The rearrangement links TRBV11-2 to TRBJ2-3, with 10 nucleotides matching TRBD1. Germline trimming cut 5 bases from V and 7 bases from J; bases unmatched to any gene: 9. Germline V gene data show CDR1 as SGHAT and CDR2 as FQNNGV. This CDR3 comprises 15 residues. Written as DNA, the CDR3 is TGTGCCAGCAGCCCAAGGGGACAGGGGATCCATACGCAGTATTTT. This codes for CASSPRGQGIHTQYF. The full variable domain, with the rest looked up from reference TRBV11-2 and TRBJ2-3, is EAGVAQSPRYKIIEKRQSVAFWCNPISGHATLYWYQQILGQGPKLLIQFQNNGVVDDSQLPKDRFSAERLKGVDSTLKIQPAKLEDSAVYLCASSPRGQGIHTQYFGPGTRLTVL.

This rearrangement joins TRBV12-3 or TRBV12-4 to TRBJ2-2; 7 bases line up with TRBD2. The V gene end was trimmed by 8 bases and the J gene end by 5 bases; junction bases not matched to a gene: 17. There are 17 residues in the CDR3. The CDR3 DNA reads TGTGCCAGCGGCTCAGATAGCGGCGGGAGCGGGACCGGGGAGCTGTTTTTT. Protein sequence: CASGSDSGGSGTGELFF.

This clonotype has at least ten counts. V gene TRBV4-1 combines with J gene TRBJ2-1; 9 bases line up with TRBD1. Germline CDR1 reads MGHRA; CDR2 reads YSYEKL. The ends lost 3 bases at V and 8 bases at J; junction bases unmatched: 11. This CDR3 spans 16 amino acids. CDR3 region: CASSQGGDRVTYEQFF. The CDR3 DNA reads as TGCGCCAGCAGCCAGGGGGGGGACAGGGTTACCTATGAGCAGTTCTTC.

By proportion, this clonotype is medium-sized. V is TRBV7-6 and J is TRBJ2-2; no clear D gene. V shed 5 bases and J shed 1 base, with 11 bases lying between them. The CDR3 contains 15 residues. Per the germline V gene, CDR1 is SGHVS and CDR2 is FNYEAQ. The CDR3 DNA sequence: TGTGCCAGCAGCCCTAGAGTGGGGAACACCGGGGAGCTGTTTTTT. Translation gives CASSPRVGNTGELFF.

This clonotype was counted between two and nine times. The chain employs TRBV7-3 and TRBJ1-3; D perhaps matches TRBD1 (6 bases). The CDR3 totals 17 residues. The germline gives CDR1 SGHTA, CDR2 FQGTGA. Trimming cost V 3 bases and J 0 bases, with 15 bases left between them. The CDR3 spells CASSFHRDRSSGNTIYF. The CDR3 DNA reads TGTGCCAGCAGCTTTCATCGTGACAGGAGCTCTGGAAACACCATATATTTT.

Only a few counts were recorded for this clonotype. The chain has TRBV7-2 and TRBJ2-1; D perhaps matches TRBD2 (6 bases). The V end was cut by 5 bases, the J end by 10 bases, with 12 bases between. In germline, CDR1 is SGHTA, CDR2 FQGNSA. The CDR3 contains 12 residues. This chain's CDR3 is CASSPSLAEQFF. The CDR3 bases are TGTGCCAGCAGCCCTTCGCTAGCGGAGCAGTTCTTC.

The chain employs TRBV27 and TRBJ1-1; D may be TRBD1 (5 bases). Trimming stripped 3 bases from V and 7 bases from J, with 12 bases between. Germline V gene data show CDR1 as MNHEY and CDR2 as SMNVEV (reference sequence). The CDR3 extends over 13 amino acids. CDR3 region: CASSFGEGREAFF. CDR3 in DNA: TGTGCCAGCAGTTTCGGAGAGGGACGTGAAGCTTTCTTT.

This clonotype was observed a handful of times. The CDR3 bases are TGTGCCAGCAGTTTGCTAGGTGAGGGGTACGAGCAGTACTTC. It codes for CASSLLGEGYEQYF. The chain links TRBV28 to TRBJ2-7, with D possibly being TRBD1 or TRBD2 (5 bases each). The V end was cut by 3 bases, the J end by 4 bases, with 13 bases between. CDR1 and CDR2 (germline): MDHEN, SYDVKM. The CDR3 is 14 amino acids.

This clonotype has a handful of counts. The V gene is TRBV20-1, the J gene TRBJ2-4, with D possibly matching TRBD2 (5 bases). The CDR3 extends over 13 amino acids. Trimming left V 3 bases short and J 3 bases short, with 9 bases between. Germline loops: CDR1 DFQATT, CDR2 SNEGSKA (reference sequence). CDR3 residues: CSARGRGKNIQYF. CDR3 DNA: TGCAGTGCTAGGGGGAGAGGCAAAAACATTCAGTACTTC.